The clone carrying this T cell receptor beta chain showed up just a few times. The antigen is undetermined. The data derive from a study of T cell responses to AZD1222 COVID-19 vaccine. In the study overall: Pooled samples include second doses given at about 4 or 12 weeks. General study results and limits: Targets within unmutated variant regions were reportedly found for nearly half of spike-specific TCRs. There were mostly white British donors and more females than males, and clonal diversity was possibly underestimated. Just a handful of AZD1222 recipients tested seropositive at baseline.

Sequenced by immunoSEQ multiplex PCR; TCRdb stores in-frame clones only, minus some. The repertoire includes more than 85,000 clones, 85% to 90% of them detected once, and approximately 3% sits in the top ten. CDR3 length: 15 amino acids. Germline CDR1 is SSHAT and CDR2 is FNYEAQ (reference sequence). With 5 bases clipped from V and 8 bases from J, the junction kept 11 bases outside the gene matches. This TCR came from an adult in good health. This sample comprised peripheral blood, obtained on day 0 of AZD1222 vaccination. The chain is built from TRBV7-7 and TRBJ2-1, with TRBD2 matching 8 bases. This CDR3 reads CASSPGLAPRDEQFF. The CDR3 bases are TGTGCCAGCAGCCCCGGACTAGCCCCGAGGGATGAGCAGTTCTTC.